The 27 T cell receptor beta chains below come from one sample, sequenced in a study of tissue T cells after allogeneic stem cell transplantation. The time point was: mouse harvest day 14 after allogeneic transplant. Tail vein injection delivered 10^7 T-cell-depleted bone marrow cells and 10^6 splenic CD5+ T cells. Produced via immunoSEQ multiplex PCR; TCRdb's table is partial and in-frame only. The data contain about 4,000 clones, around half of them seen just once; the ten biggest clones take up 28%. The specimen sequenced was gut tissue. The receptors stem from a female BALB/c mouse given C57BL/6 T cells with graft-versus-host disease after an allogeneic hematopoietic cell transplant.

Details on this clone: All gene names here are mouse names. The CDR3 goes on 1 residue after the read ends, and that part is filled in from the germline J gene. The gene calls are TRBV16 and TRBJ1-1, with D tentatively TRBD1 (6 bases). V was clipped by 1 base and J by 1 base, with 7 bases between them. The CDR3 consists of 14 residues. Per the germline V gene, CDR1 is SGHSA and CDR2 is FRNQAP. CDR3 loop: CASSLGTVNTEVFF. The CDR3 bases that were read are TGTGCAAGCAGCTTAGGGACAGTAAACACAGAAGTCTTC.

This clone qualifies as medium-sized. Gene names and germline match the mouse. The read falls 1 residue short of the CDR3 end, and the missing part is taken from the germline J gene. This sequence joins TRBV5 and TRBJ1-2; 9 bases line up with TRBD1. CDR1 and CDR2 from the germline V gene are LGHNA and YNLKQL (reference sequence). The CDR3 loop spans 14 amino acids. J lost 5 bases, V lost 5 bases, and 6 bases had no gene match. The CDR3 loop reads CASSSQQGASDYTF. Partial CDR3 DNA: TGTGCCAGCAGCTCCCAACAGGGGGCATCCGACTACACC.

Judged by abundance, this clone is medium-sized. These gene names are mouse names. Coverage ceases 1 residue before the CDR3 finishes, and the germline J gene fills in the end. This rearrangement joins TRBV13-2 to TRBJ2-1; no firm D call. CDR1 is NNHNN and CDR2 is SYGAGS in the germline V gene (reference sequence). The V end lost 0 bases, the J end lost 1 base, and 11 bases lay between the germline ends. The CDR3 length is 16 residues. The CDR3 spells CASGDAGDTNYAEQFF. The CDR3 DNA, read in part, is TGTGCCAGCGGTGATGCCGGCGACACCAACTATGCTGAGCAGTTC.

As regards this clone: Genes and germline are mouse. This chain's CDR3 is CASSGGSQDTQYF. The sequenced part of the CDR3 DNA is TGTGCCAGCAGTGGGGGGAGCCAAGACACCCAGTAC. This chain uses TRBV13-3 with TRBJ2-5; the D gene could be TRBD1 or TRBD2 (5 bases each). The read gets to within 1 residue of the CDR3 end, and the germline J gene fills in the rest. Germline CDR1 and CDR2: NNHDY and SYVADS. The ends were cut back, 3 bases at V and 2 bases at J, with 7 bases in the middle. CDR3 length: 13 amino acids. Full variable domain (outside the CDR3, taken from reference TRBV13-3 and TRBJ2-5): EAAVTQSPRSKVAVTGGKVTLSCHQTNNHDYMYWYRQDTGHGLRLIHYSYVADSTEKGDIPDGYKASRPSQENFSLILELASLSQTAVYFCASSGGSQDTQYFGPGTRLLVL.

Concerning this clone itself: Here the gene names and germline are mouse. Read coverage stops 1 residue before the CDR3 terminus; the germline J gene supplies the remainder. The chain joins TRBV3 to TRBJ1-1; D is unresolved. There are 14 residues in the CDR3. V was trimmed by 5 bases and J by 0 bases, leaving 10 bases between them. Germline V lookup: CDR1 SNHLY, CDR2 FYNGKV (reference sequence). The covered CDR3 bases are TGTGCCAGCAGCGCCCGGATTGCAAACACAGAAGTCTTC. Amino acid sequence: CASSARIANTEVF. The full CDR3 sequence reads CASSARIANTEVFF. The variable domain in full, with the rest retrieved from reference TRBV3 and TRBJ1-1, is GPKVLQIPSHQIIDMGQMVTLNCDPVSNHLYFYWYKQILGQQMEFLVNFYNGKVMEKSKLFKDQFSVERPDGSYFTLKIQPTALEDSAVYFCASSARIANTEVFFGKGTRLTVV.

In this sample, this clone turned up a few times. Gene names follow the mouse nomenclature. The DNA read from the CDR3 is TGTGCCAGCAGCCCGGGACTGGGGGGGAGGGAACAGTAC. This sequence encodes CASSPGLGGREQY. The whole CDR3 reads CASSPGLGGREQYF. This chain connects TRBV3 to TRBJ2-7; 13 positions match TRBD2. From the germline J gene comes the end of the CDR3, since the read stops 1 residue before it. Germline CDR1 reads SNHLY; CDR2 reads FYNGKV (reference sequence). The CDR3 sequence is 14 residues long. J was trimmed by 7 bases and V by 5 bases; bases with no gene match: 5.

Comment on this clone: Gene names follow the mouse nomenclature. The read falls 1 residue short of the CDR3 end, and the missing part is taken from the germline J gene. This chain links TRBV26 with TRBJ1-6; 10 bases agree with TRBD1. TRBJ1-6 has ORF status, its function being uncertain. The germline V gene has CDR1 KGHPV and CDR2 FQNQEV (reference sequence). The ends lost 4 bases at V and 7 bases at J; junction bases unmatched: 4. The CDR3 runs to 15 residues. CDR3 sequence: CASSPGQGWNSPLYF. CDR3 DNA, as far as it was read: TGTGCCAGCAGTCCGGGACAGGGGTGGAATTCGCCCCTCTAC.

This clone has a single count. Genes here carry mouse names. The sequence runs out 1 residue before the end of the CDR3; the remainder is reconstructed from the germline J gene. The chain is built from TRBV2 and TRBJ2-5; 9 bases line up with TRBD1. The germline gives CDR1 LGHNA, CDR2 YSYQKL. This CDR3 has 15 residues. The V and J ends lost 1 base and 6 bases, in that order; junction bases with no gene match: 5. This CDR3 is CASSQAGTGRDTQYF. The sequenced part of the CDR3 DNA is TGTGCCAGCAGCCAAGCCGGGACAGGGAGGGACACCCAGTAC.

With regard to this clone: Gene and germline names: mouse. The CDR3 is cut off 1 residue early in the read; its end comes from the germline J gene. The V and J genes are TRBV29 and TRBJ1-5; TRBD1 matches at 8 bases. The CDR3 sequence is 15 residues long. Germline values: CDR1 MSHET, CDR2 SYDVDS. V gave up 3 bases and J gave up 1 base; unmatched junction bases: 2. Partial CDR3 DNA: TGTGCTAGCAGTTTCCGGACAGGGAACAACCAGGCTCCGCTT. Translated: CASSFRTGNNQAPL. From start to end, the CDR3 is CASSFRTGNNQAPLF.

By sample share, this clone is medium-sized (0.01 to 0.1%). Germline and genes here are mouse. The read terminates 1 residue before the CDR3 end, so the remaining end is supplied by the germline J gene. The gene calls are TRBV12-2 and TRBJ2-5; the D is unclear. The CDR3 is 14 amino acids. Per the germline V gene, CDR1 is SGHLS and CDR2 is HYDKME. The ends were cut back, 4 bases at V and 2 bases at J, with 12 bases in the middle. CDR3 amino acids: CASSMEGRQDTQYF. CDR3 DNA (partial): TGTGCCAGCTCCATGGAGGGTCGCCAAGACACCCAGTAC.

This clone was recorded only once. Mouse gene names apply. The CDR3 end falls 1 residue outside the read, so it is completed with the germline J gene. The chain combines TRBV15 with TRBJ2-3; 7 bases agree with TRBD1. V lost 6 bases, J lost 6 bases, and 6 bases stayed unmatched. Germline-derived CDR1 and CDR2 are SGHND and FRSKSL. The CDR3 covers 13 residues. CDR3 DNA (partial): TGTGCCAGCAGCCGGGACAGAGGGGAAACGCTGTAT. Translating it yields CASSRDRGETLY. The complete CDR3 reads CASSRDRGETLYF.

This clone was observed a handful of times. All gene names here are mouse names. The sequenced fragment ends 1 residue before the CDR3 boundary, so the rest is inferred from the germline J gene. V gene TRBV23 combines with J gene TRBJ1-1; the table's D call, TRBD1, was not checked against the DNA. The germline V gene has CDR1 KGHTA and CDR2 FQNQQP. This CDR3 contains 14 residues. The sequenced part of the CDR3 DNA is TGCTCCAGCAGTCACGGGACAGCAAACACAGAAGTCTTC. This encodes CSSSHGTANTEVF. The entire CDR3 sequence reads CSSSHGTANTEVFF.

Notes on this clone: These gene names are mouse names. The read stops 1 residue short of the end of the CDR3; the missing end is completed from the germline J gene. The V gene is TRBV19, the J gene TRBJ1-5, with TRBD1 matching 7 bases. V was pared by 5 bases and J by 2 bases, with 7 bases of the junction left unmatched. Germline V gives CDR1 FNHDT, CDR2 SITEND (reference sequence). CDR3 length equals 15 residues. The CDR3 reads CASSPGTEDNQAPLF. The part of the CDR3 DNA that was read is TGTGCCAGCAGCCCCGGGACAGAGGACAACCAGGCTCCGCTT.

Points on this clone: Only one base separates this from a far larger clonotype, so it likely reflects a read error. Germline and genes here are mouse. CDR3 DNA, as far as it was read: TGTGCCAGCAGCTCAACAGCCAACCAGGCTCCGCTT. This gives the protein CASSSTANQAPL. The whole CDR3 sequence is CASSSTANQAPLF. The chain is built from TRBV4 and TRBJ1-5; no clear D gene. The read falls 1 residue short of the CDR3 end, and the missing part is taken from the germline J gene. Trimming shortened V by 4 bases and J by 3 bases, and 7 bases separated the two germline ends. Germline assignment: CDR1 LGHDT and CDR2 YNNKQL (reference sequence). This CDR3 comprises 13 residues.

By sample fraction, this clone is medium-sized. Gene names are the mouse ones. Read coverage stops 1 residue before the CDR3 terminus; the germline J gene supplies the remainder. V gene TRBV15 combines with J gene TRBJ2-7, with TRBD2 matching 10 bases. The CDR3 is 14 residues long. V gave up 1 base and J gave up 3 bases; unmatched junction bases: 0. Per germline, CDR1 SGHND and CDR2 FRSKSL. CDR3 DNA, as far as it was read: TGTGCCAGCAGTTTAGGACTGGGGGGCTATGAACAGTAC. As protein: CASSLGLGGYEQY. The entire CDR3 sequence reads CASSLGLGGYEQYF.

On this clone itself: Mouse gene names apply. The CDR3 end lies 1 residue beyond the end of the read and is filled in from the germline J gene. The rearrangement joins TRBV26 to TRBJ1-1; D may be TRBD1 (6 bases). The CDR3 is 14 residues long. CDR1 and CDR2 (germline): KGHPV, FQNQEV (reference sequence). Trimming took 3 bases from V and 4 from J, leaving 12 bases between them. The CDR3 bases that were read are TGTGCCAGCAGTCTCGGGGGGGCGGGCACAGAAGTCTTC. Translation: CASSLGGAGTEVF. The whole CDR3 protein is CASSLGGAGTEVFF. The full variable domain, completed using reference TRBV26 and TRBJ1-1, is NSKVIQTPRYLVKGQGQKAKMRCIPEKGHPVVFWYQQNKNNEFKFLINFQNQEVLQQIDMTEKRFSAECPSNSPCSLEIQSSEAGDSALYLCASSLGGAGTEVFFGKGTRLTVV.

In the case of this clone: Mouse gene names apply. The CDR3: CASSRLGNYAEQFF. The sequenced CDR3 bases are TGTGCCAGCAGTCGACTGGGGAACTATGCTGAGCAGTTC. This chain connects TRBV26 to TRBJ2-1; 8 positions agree with TRBD2. From the germline J gene comes the end of the CDR3, since the read stops 1 residue before it. CDR1 and CDR2 (germline): KGHPV, FQNQEV (reference sequence). V trimming: 4 bases; J trimming: 1 base; junction bases outside the gene matches: 0. This CDR3 region has 14 residues.

On this clone: Mouse gene names apply. The read terminates 1 residue ahead of where the CDR3 ends, so the germline J gene completes it. V usage is TRBV13-3 and J usage is TRBJ2-3; a weak D match, TRBD1 (7 bases). V lost 4 bases and J 0 bases, leaving 12 bases between the germline ends. The CDR3 is 15 residues long. Germline V lookup: CDR1 NNHDY, CDR2 SYVADS. The CDR3 bases that were read are TGTGCCAGCAGTAGGAGGGGGCGTAGTGCAGAAACGCTGTAT. Its protein product is CASSRRGRSAETLY. The CDR3, in full, reads CASSRRGRSAETLYF.

On this clone: Here the gene names and germline are mouse. Here the CDR3 reads CASSLVSRGDTQYF. The DNA read from the CDR3 is TGTGCCAGCAGCTTAGTGTCCAGGGGAGACACCCAGTAC. This rearrangement joins TRBV3 to TRBJ2-5; a possible D gene is TRBD1 (6 bases). The read comes to an end 1 residue before the CDR3 does, leaving the germline J gene to fill in the end. V lost 1 base and J 5 bases, leaving 10 bases between the germline ends. Germline-derived CDR1 and CDR2 are SNHLY and FYNGKV (reference sequence). This CDR3 comprises 14 residues.

A remark on this clone: Gene names are mouse gene names. The same CDR3 is also encoded by other DNA sequences in this sample. CDR3 bases read: TGTGCCAGCGGTGATAGGGACACCCAGTAC. It yields the protein CASGDRDTQY. The CDR3 in full is CASGDRDTQYF. V usage is TRBV13-2 and J usage is TRBJ2-5; unclear D gene. The read ends 1 residue early relative to the CDR3; the germline J gene fills the gap. Germline CDR1 NNHNN, CDR2 SYGAGS (reference sequence). The ends were cut back, 1 base at V and 6 bases at J, with 3 bases in the middle. The CDR3 totals 11 residues.

This clone was seen a handful of times. Gene names follow the mouse nomenclature. With the read ending 1 residue before the CDR3 end, the germline J gene is used to fill in that end. The gene calls are TRBV26 and TRBJ2-2; 7 bases map to TRBD1. V trimming: 4 bases; J trimming: 2 bases; junction bases outside the gene matches: 1. From germline, CDR1 is KGHPV and CDR2 FQNQEV (reference sequence). The CDR3 is 14 amino acids. The CDR3 protein is CASSPTGNTGQLYF. The DNA read from the CDR3 is TGTGCCAGCAGTCCGACAGGGAACACCGGGCAGCTCTAC.

Regarding this clone: Gene labels here are mouse ones. The read is 1 residue too short to cover the CDR3 end, so that end is filled in from the germline J gene. The V call is TRBV13-2, the J call TRBJ1-4; 11 bases align to TRBD1. V was pared by 4 bases and J by 7 bases, with 3 bases of the junction left unmatched. This CDR3 region has 14 residues. Germline assignment: CDR1 NNHNN and CDR2 SYGAGS (reference sequence). Partial CDR3 DNA: TGTGCCAGCGGTCGGACAGGGGGCGTCGAAAGATTATTT. Translated: CASGRTGGVERLF. The full CDR3 reads CASGRTGGVERLFF.

Of note for this clone: Gene names refer to mouse genes. The read stops 1 residue short of the end of the CDR3; the missing end is completed from the germline J gene. This chain connects TRBV13-1 to TRBJ2-1; TRBD2 matches at 10 bases. The CDR3 runs 15 residues. Per the germline V gene, CDR1 is NSHNY and CDR2 is SYGAGN. V gave up 6 bases and J gave up 1 base; unmatched junction bases: 4. The CDR3 bases that were read are TGTGCCAGCATCCCGGGACTGGGGAACTATGCTGAGCAGTTC. Its protein product is CASIPGLGNYAEQF. The complete CDR3 protein is CASIPGLGNYAEQFF.

This clone was counted only a few times. Mouse gene names and germline throughout. The sequenced fragment ends 1 residue before the CDR3 boundary, so the rest is inferred from the germline J gene. The gene calls are TRBV17 and TRBJ1-5, with no clear D. CDR1 is MNHDT and CDR2 is YYDKIL in the germline V gene. The CDR3 length is 14 residues. V lost 3 bases and J lost 1, with 7 bases in between. CDR3 bases read: TGTGCTAGCAGTAGGGGCAGAAACAACCAGGCTCCGCTT. This sequence encodes CASSRGRNNQAPL. The CDR3 reads in full as CASSRGRNNQAPLF. The variable domain in full, with the rest retrieved from reference TRBV17 and TRBJ1-5, is DTTVKQNPRYKLARVGKPVNLICSQTMNHDTMYWYQKKPNQAPKLLLFYYDKILNREADTFEKFQSSRPNNSFCSLYIGSAGLEYSAMYLCASSRGRNNQAPLFGEGTRLSVL.

Notes on this clone: Germline and genes: mouse. The CDR3 end is not reached by the read, which stops 1 residue before it; the germline J gene fills it in. The chain is built from TRBV12-1 and TRBJ2-7, with 7 bases identical to TRBD1. The J segment lost 5 bases and the V segment lost 1 base, leaving 1 base of the junction unmatched. The CDR3 has 12 residues. CDR1 and CDR2 from the germline V gene are SGHSN and HYEKVE. CDR3 DNA, as far as it was read: TGTGCCAGCTCTCTAGACAGGGATGAACAGTAC. Translated: CASSLDRDEQY. The entire CDR3 protein is CASSLDRDEQYF.

Worth noting for this clone: Gene and germline names: mouse. From the germline J gene comes the end of the CDR3, since the read stops 1 residue before it. The rearrangement joins TRBV15 to TRBJ2-2; TRBD2 matches 8 bases. CDR1 SGHND and CDR2 FRSKSL come from the germline V gene. The CDR3 sequence is 15 residues long. V dropped 6 bases and J dropped 1; count of bases not matched to a gene: 4. This CDR3 reads CASSSGLENTGQLYF. The covered CDR3 bases are TGTGCCAGCAGCTCGGGACTGGAAAACACCGGGCAGCTCTAC.

As to this clone: The gene names given are mouse names. CDR3 region: CASSLGQGRDTQYF. The CDR3 bases that were read are TGTGCCAGCAGTCTGGGACAGGGAAGAGACACCCAGTAC. The V and J genes are TRBV26 and TRBJ2-5; 8 positions agree with TRBD1. The read ends 1 residue shy of where the CDR3 ends; the end is completed using the germline J gene. V gave up 2 bases and J gave up 5 bases; unmatched junction bases: 3. Germline CDR1 and CDR2: KGHPV and FQNQEV (reference sequence). The CDR3 is 14 amino acids.